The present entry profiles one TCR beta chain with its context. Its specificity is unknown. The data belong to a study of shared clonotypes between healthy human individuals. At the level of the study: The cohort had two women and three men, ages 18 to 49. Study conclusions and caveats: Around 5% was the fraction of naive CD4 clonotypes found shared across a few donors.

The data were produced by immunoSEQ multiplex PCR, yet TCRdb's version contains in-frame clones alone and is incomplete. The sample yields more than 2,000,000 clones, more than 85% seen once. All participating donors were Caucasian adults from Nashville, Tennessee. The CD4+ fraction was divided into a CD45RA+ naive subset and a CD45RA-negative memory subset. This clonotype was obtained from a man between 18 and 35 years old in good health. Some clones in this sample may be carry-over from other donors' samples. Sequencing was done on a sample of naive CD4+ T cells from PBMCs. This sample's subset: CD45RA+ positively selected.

CDR3 residues: CASSVGRALYGYTF. Written as DNA, the CDR3 is TGTGCCAGTAGTGTTGGACGGGCCCTCTATGGCTACACCTTC. The chain joins TRBV19 to TRBJ1-2; D is unresolved. Trimming cost V 5 bases and J 4 bases, with 14 bases left between them. Looked up from germline, CDR1 is LNHDA and CDR2 is SQIVND (reference sequence). The length of the CDR3 is 14 residues. Variable domain in full (rest from reference TRBV19 and TRBJ1-2): DGGITQSPKYLFRKEGQNVTLSCEQNLNHDAMYWYRQDPGQGLRLIYYSQIVNDFQKGDIAEGYSVSREKKESFPLTVTSAQKNPTAFYLCASSVGRALYGYTFGSGTRLTVV.